The clone carrying this TCR beta chain has just a few counts. Its antigen remains unknown. Trimming cost V 1 base and J 2 bases, with 12 bases left between them. Looked up from germline, CDR1 is MGHDK and CDR2 is SYGVNS. CDR3 length equals 16 residues. This sample was taken from a study of cytomegalovirus exposure and HLA in healthy donors. As for the study in general: Prior work identified around 120 million unique TCR beta sequences in around 170 million T cells. General study results and limits: Per published reports, the classifier diagnosed cytomegalovirus status with high specificity and sensitivity. Some V segments, TRBV6-2 and TRBV6-3 among them, were indistinguishable and were therefore excluded. Investigators reported 150 to 200 TCR beta chains as tied to cytomegalovirus.

Both 60 Vbeta primers and 13 Jbeta primers went into the PCR. TCRdb keeps only in-frame clones here, not all; method: immunoSEQ multiplex PCR. Found here are about 170,000 clones, roughly 72% of them singletons; the top ten hold less than 8.5%. This chain connects TRBV25-1 to TRBJ1-3; no definite D call. The TCR originated in a man between 35 and 55 years old in good health and CMV-seropositive. Source material: PBMCs. CDR3 DNA: TGTGCCAGCAGTGAATTGGGCAGTTTGACTGGAAACACCATATATTTT. Amino acid sequence: CASSELGSLTGNTIYF.